The 27 T cell receptor beta chains below come from one sample, sequenced in a study of breast tumors, draining lymph nodes, adjacent tissues. Breast cancer patients provided tissue from their axillary draining lymph nodes. TCRdb analysed the multiplex PCR reads with MiXCR anew, one entry per CDR3 protein. The sample carries about 89,000 distinct CDR3 sequences, around 30% recorded once. Sequences were obtained from axillary lymph node tissue. Receptor source: a female donor with breast cancer. Some clones in this sample may be carry-over from other donors' samples.

This clonotype was detected many times. This sequence may be a read error, since a much larger clone differs from it by one base. The chain couples TRBV6-5 to TRBJ1-2; possible D gene TRBD1, 6 bases. The CDR3 consists of 13 residues. V dropped 5 bases and J dropped 8 bases, with 15 bases sitting between them. Germline CDR1 MNHEY, CDR2 SVGAGI. CDR3 DNA sequence: TGTGCCAGCAGTCACGGAGGGGGTACAGGCTACACCTTC. Protein product: CASSHGGGTGYTF.

This clonotype was seen many times. The genes are TRBV20-1 and TRBJ2-4, with TRBD2 matching over 9 bases. J lost 2 bases, V lost 6 bases, and 11 bases had no gene match. The CDR3 loop spans 16 amino acids. Germline V lookup: CDR1 DFQATT, CDR2 SNEGSKA (reference sequence). In DNA, the CDR3 is TGCAGTGCCTCCGGGGGGGCGGGAGGGCCCAAAAACATTCAGTACTTC. Translating gives CSASGGAGGPKNIQYF.

In the case of this clonotype: The junction departs from the called germline gene at one end, perhaps through a read error. The chain uses TRBV7-2 and TRBJ1-4; 8 positions agree with TRBD1. The germline V gene has CDR1 SGHTA and CDR2 FQGNSA. This CDR3 comprises 16 residues. CDR3 sequence (DNA): TGCGCCAGCAGCCAGGAAGTAGAACAGGGGGTCAAAAAACTGTTTTTT. This translates into CASSQEVEQGVKKLFF.

This clonotype occurred many times. The rearrangement links TRBV11-2 to TRBJ2-5, with 10 bases aligning to TRBD2. The V segment lost 0 bases and the J segment 4 bases; nucleotides outside the gene matches: 17. The CDR3 length is 20 residues. CDR1 is SGHAT, CDR2 FQNNGV, per germline. DNA for the CDR3: TGTGCCAGCAGCTTAGAATCCCTGGCTAGCGGGAGAATTTTTATAGAGACCCAGTACTTC. This sequence encodes CASSLESLASGRIFIETQYF.

This clonotype occurred many times. The rearrangement uses TRBV7-9 and TRBJ2-1; TRBD2 agrees at 9 bases. The CDR3 loop spans 13 amino acids. The V segment lost 5 bases and the J segment 10 bases; nucleotides outside the gene matches: 6. The germline CDR1 and CDR2 sequences are SEHNR and FQNEAQ (reference sequence). In DNA, the CDR3 is TGTGCCAGCAGCATGATAGCGGGAGTAGAGCAGTTCTTC. Translating gives CASSMIAGVEQFF.

This clonotype appeared a single time. This clone may be a read error of a much larger clone one base away. The J gene is TRBJ2-1, the V gene TRBV6-1; no definite D call. Trimming removed 2 bases at V and 0 bases at J, with 5 bases between. This CDR3 comprises 14 residues. CDR1 is MNHNS and CDR2 is SASEGT in the germline V gene. The CDR3 protein is CASSETSSYNEQFF. The CDR3 DNA reads TGTGCCAGCAGTGAAACGAGCTCCTACAATGAGCAGTTCTTC.

This clonotype appeared many times. This chain joins TRBV5-1 and TRBJ1-5, with D possibly matching TRBD1 (5 bases). V lost 5 bases and J lost 2, with 11 bases in between. The CDR3 runs to 14 residues. CDR1 is SGHRS and CDR2 is YFSETQ in the germline V gene. In nucleotides, the CDR3 is TGCGCCAGCAGTGCTGGGGGAGGCAATCAGCCCCAGCATTTT. Protein: CASSAGGGNQPQHF.

Ten or more counts support this clonotype. The chain combines TRBV11-3 with TRBJ2-5; tentatively, D is TRBD2 (5 bases). Per the germline V gene, CDR1 is SGHNT and CDR2 is YENEEA. The V gene lost 1 base and the J gene lost 0 bases, with 9 bases spanning the gap. This CDR3 is 15 amino acids long. This CDR3 is CASSLGVGNQETQYF. DNA for the CDR3: TGTGCCAGCAGCTTAGGGGTCGGGAACCAAGAGACCCAGTACTTC.

This sequence joins TRBV19 and TRBJ1-1, with TRBD1 identical over 8 bases. The CDR3 has 14 residues. Germline V gives CDR1 LNHDA, CDR2 SQIVND (reference sequence). J lost 4 bases, V lost 7 bases, and 8 bases had no gene match. The CDR3 DNA is TGTGCCAGTATTGCCGCAGGGGGCGCCACTGAAGCTTTCTTT. Its translation is CASIAAGGATEAFF.

The chain combines TRBV20-1 with TRBJ1-2, with TRBD1 matching 8 bases. In germline, CDR1 is DFQATT, CDR2 SNEGSKA (reference sequence). This CDR3 spans 12 amino acids. V was clipped by 5 bases and J by 7 bases; unmatched bases: 6. The CDR3 region is CSASDRGGGYTF. DNA for the CDR3: TGCAGTGCTTCCGACAGGGGTGGTGGCTACACCTTC.

Remarks on this clonotype: This may be a read error: a much more frequent sequence differs by one nucleotide. V and J are TRBV6-2 or TRBV6-3 and TRBJ2-3; 7 bases map to TRBD2. The CDR3 is 14 amino acids. Germline assignment: CDR1 MNHEY and CDR2 SVGEGT. CDR3 loop: CATTTSSSPDTRYF. CDR3 nucleotides: TGTGCCACCACGACTAGCAGCTCCCCAGATACGCGGTATTTT.

Remarks on this clonotype: A much larger clone lies a single base off, so this may be a read error. The final CDR3 position lacks the conserved phenylalanine or tryptophan, pointing to a likely read error. The DNA is omitted, as the CDR3 cannot be located on it reliably, and the CDR3 follows TCRdb's listing. The V gene is TRBV20-1, the J gene TRBJ1-2; the table's D call, TRBD1, was not checked against the DNA. A total of 12 residues make up the CDR3, ends included. The germline gives CDR1 DFQATT, CDR2 SNEGSKA (reference sequence). Here the CDR3 reads CSATPAVDGSTL.

This clonotype was counted at least ten times. This may stem from a read error, because a much larger clone lies one nucleotide away. The rearrangement links TRBV15 to TRBJ2-6; D not resolved. Deletions cut 0 bases from V and 1 base from J, with 10 bases between. The V gene's germline CDR1 is LNHNV and CDR2 YYDKDF (reference sequence). This CDR3 spans 17 amino acids. DNA of the CDR3: TGTGCCACCAGCAGAGATCGTGGGCAGTCTGGGGCCAACGTCCTGACTTTC. Translation: CATSRDRGQSGANVLTF.

This clonotype occurred many times. V and J are TRBV5-1 and TRBJ2-2; D may be TRBD1 (5 bases). This CDR3 comprises 14 residues. V was trimmed by 6 bases and J by 6 bases, leaving 15 bases between them. Germline V lookup: CDR1 SGHRS, CDR2 YFSETQ. Here the CDR3 reads CASNSLGHAGELFF. In DNA, the CDR3 is TGCGCCAGCAATTCCCTGGGGCATGCCGGGGAGCTGTTTTTT. The whole variable domain, remainder taken from reference TRBV5-1 and TRBJ2-2, is KAGVTQTPRYLIKTRGQQVTLSCSPISGHRSVSWYQQTPGQGLQFLFEYFSETQRNKGNFPGRFSGRQFSNSRSEMNVSTLELGDSALYLCASNSLGHAGELFFGEGSRLTVL.

The chain has TRBV29-1 and TRBJ2-7; D is unresolved. Trimming removed 5 bases from V and 3 bases from J, with 14 bases in between. Germline CDR1 and CDR2: SQVTM and ANQGSEA. This CDR3 comprises 13 residues. CDR3 bases: TGCAGCGTTCGGCGTTGGGCCGGCTACGAGCAGTACTTC. It encodes CSVRRWAGYEQYF.

This sequence joins TRBV6-6 and TRBJ2-5; 8 bases are a match to TRBD2. CDR1 is MNHNY, CDR2 SVGAGI, per germline (reference sequence). V was pared by 7 bases and J by 4 bases, with 8 bases of the junction left unmatched. The CDR3 is 14 amino acids. This chain's CDR3 is CASTTGTRRETQYF. For the CDR3, the DNA is TGTGCCAGCACTACAGGGACTAGACGAGAGACCCAGTACTTC.

Ten or more counts support this clonotype. The V call is TRBV18, the J call TRBJ2-5, with TRBD2 matching 7 bases. There are 17 residues in the CDR3. V lost 0 bases to trimming and J lost 4 bases; unmatched junction nucleotides: 11. Germline-derived CDR1 and CDR2 are KGHSH and LQKENI. Written as DNA, the CDR3 is TGTGCCAGCTCACCACCGATCGGGGGGTCGAGATCAGAGACCCAGTACTTC. This encodes CASSPPIGGSRSETQYF.

In DNA, the CDR3 is TGTGCCAGCAGAGGGACGGACAGCTCCTACAATGAGCAGTTCTTC. Protein sequence: CASRGTDSSYNEQFF. The chain combines TRBV25-1 with TRBJ2-1; D perhaps matches TRBD1 (6 bases). The CDR3 spans 15 residues. Trimming pared 6 bases from V and 0 bases from J, leaving 12 bases between. Per germline, CDR1 MGHDK and CDR2 SYGVNS.

At least ten counts were recorded for this clonotype. The rearrangement joins TRBV9 to TRBJ1-6, with D unresolved. Deletions cut 2 bases from V and 0 bases from J, with 6 bases between. The germline V gene encodes CDR1 SGDLS and CDR2 YYNGEE. This CDR3 has 15 amino acids. The CDR3 sequence: CASSVDFSYNSPLHF. The CDR3 DNA sequence: TGTGCCAGCAGCGTCGACTTCTCCTATAATTCACCCCTCCACTTT.

This clonotype was recorded many times. V and J are TRBV18 and TRBJ2-6, with D perhaps TRBD1 (5 bases). Trimming took 0 bases from V and 5 from J, leaving 17 bases between them. This CDR3 is 18 amino acids long. The germline CDR1 and CDR2 sequences are KGHSH and LQKENI. In DNA form, the CDR3 reads TGTGCCAGCTCACCACCAACAGGTTCCCAGGTCAGGGCCAACGTCCTGACTTTC. This sequence encodes CASSPPTGSQVRANVLTF. Supplemented by reference TRBV18 and TRBJ2-6, the full variable domain reads NAGVMQNPRHLVRRRGQEARLRCSPMKGHSHVYWYRQLPEEGLKFMVYLQKENIIDESGMPKERFSAEFPKEGPSILRIQQVVRGDSAAYFCASSPPTGSQVRANVLTFGAGSRLTVL.

This clonotype was recorded many times. V is TRBV29-1 and J is TRBJ1-5, with 8 bases matching TRBD1. Per germline, CDR1 SQVTM and CDR2 ANQGSEA. The trim removed 5 bases at V and 7 bases at J, leaving 7 bases unmatched. The CDR3 is 13 residues long. CDR3 nucleotides: TGCAGCGTTCAACAGGGGGATGGACAGCCCCAGCATTTT. The encoded protein is CSVQQGDGQPQHF.

The chain links TRBV29-1 to TRBJ2-1; D is perhaps TRBD1 (6 bases). Germline V gene sequence: CDR1 SQVTM, CDR2 ANQGSEA. The CDR3 totals 12 residues. Trimming took off 3 bases at V and 9 bases at J, with 12 bases between the two ends. CDR3 nucleotide sequence: TGCAGCGTTGACGGACAGTCCGGTGAGCAGTTCTTC. This gives the protein CSVDGQSGEQFF.

The V call is TRBV3-2, the J call TRBJ2-1. TRBV3-2 is reported as a pseudogene. The CDR3 runs to 14 residues. The CDR3 reads CASRGLGSYNEQFF. For the CDR3, the DNA is TGTGCCAGCAGGGGTTTAGGCTCCTACAATGAGCAGTTCTTC.

Note on this clonotype: This clone may be a read error of a much larger clone one base away. This chain connects TRBV5-4 to TRBJ1-2; 7 bases align to TRBD1. The CDR3 consists of 13 residues. Germline CDR1 SGHNT, CDR2 YYREEE (reference sequence). The V and J ends lost 3 bases and 4 bases, in that order; junction bases with no gene match: 3. The chain's CDR3 is CASSSDRPYGYTF. The CDR3 region has the DNA TGTGCCAGCAGCTCGGACAGGCCCTATGGCTACACCTTC.

The chain employs TRBV19 and TRBJ1-1, with D uncertain. Trimming took 10 bases from V and 1 from J, leaving 13 bases between them. This CDR3 has 13 residues. The germline V gene encodes CDR1 LNHDA and CDR2 SQIVND (reference sequence). The CDR3 bases are TGTGCCACCAGGCAAGTCAGGAACACTGAAGCTTTCTTT. This sequence encodes CATRQVRNTEAFF. The full variable domain, with the rest looked up from reference TRBV19 and TRBJ1-1, is DGGITQSPKYLFRKEGQNVTLSCEQNLNHDAMYWYRQDPGQGLRLIYYSQIVNDFQKGDIAEGYSVSREKKESFPLTVTSAQKNPTAFYLCATRQVRNTEAFFGQGTRLTVV.

This clonotype came up a few times. V and J are TRBV30 and TRBJ1-5; weak D call: TRBD1 (5 bases). V was shortened by 2 bases and J by 7 bases, with 12 bases between the two germline ends. Germline loops: CDR1 GTSNPN, CDR2 SVGIG (reference sequence). The CDR3 totals 13 residues. The CDR3, as DNA: TGTGCCTGGAGTAAACGGGGGTACCAGCCCCAGCATTTT. Translated: CAWSKRGYQPQHF.

Many counts were recorded for this clonotype. The chain is built from TRBV19 and TRBJ2-7, with D perhaps matching TRBD1 (6 bases). The CDR3 contains 14 residues. V shed 8 bases and J shed 4 bases, with 18 bases lying between them. Germline V gives CDR1 LNHDA, CDR2 SQIVND (reference sequence). The CDR3 region is CASSTLGAKYEQYF. CDR3 nucleotide sequence: TGTGCCAGTTCCACTCTGGGGGCGAAGTACGAGCAGTACTTC.